The 19 T cell receptor beta chains given below trace back to one sample, sequenced in a study of cytomegalovirus exposure and HLA in healthy donors. Use of 60 Vbeta and 13 Jbeta primers characterized the PCR. Data came from immunoSEQ multiplex PCR; TCRdb stores just in-frame clones and leaves some out. Of fewer than 250,000 clones in the sample, 80% to 90% were seen once. The sequenced sample consisted of PBMCs. Receptors were obtained from a man aged 25 to 45 in good health and CMV-seronegative.

This chain links TRBV7-3 with TRBJ2-2, with 8 nucleotides matching TRBD2. With 5 bases clipped from V and 5 bases from J, the junction kept 10 bases outside the gene matches. The CDR3 totals 16 residues. Germline CDR1 is SGHTA and CDR2 is FQGTGA. The CDR3 sequence is CASSGLAGGGTGELFF. DNA of the CDR3: TGTGCCAGCAGCGGCCTGGCGGGGGGTGGGACCGGGGAGCTGTTTTTT.

The chain employs TRBV4-1 and TRBJ2-7, with D tentatively TRBD1 (5 bases). In germline, CDR1 is MGHRA, CDR2 YSYEKL. V dropped 3 bases and J dropped 1 base, with 13 bases sitting between them. CDR3 length: 15 residues. The CDR3 is CASSHLLTDSYEQYF. The CDR3 bases are TGCGCCAGCAGCCACCTACTGACAGATTCCTACGAGCAGTACTTC.

This clone rates as medium-sized (0.01 to 0.1%). The gene calls are TRBV4-2 and TRBJ2-6, with TRBD2 matching 7 bases. The J segment lost 3 bases and the V segment lost 5 bases, leaving 7 bases of the junction unmatched. CDR3 length: 16 amino acids. Per germline, CDR1 LGHNA and CDR2 YNFKEQ. The CDR3 sequence: CASSARAGDGANVLTF. The CDR3 coding sequence is TGTGCCAGCAGCGCCAGGGCGGGGGATGGGGCCAACGTCCTGACTTTC.

The V and J genes are TRBV27 and TRBJ1-1; D is perhaps TRBD1 (6 bases). This CDR3 spans 15 amino acids. Germline CDR1 is MNHEY and CDR2 is SMNVEV (reference sequence). V lost 6 bases and J lost 2, with 16 bases in between. The CDR3 region has the DNA TGTGCCAGCAGCTATAGGACAGCTAGTAACACTGAAGCTTTCTTT. Its translation is CASSYRTASNTEAFF.

The chain links TRBV25-1 to TRBJ2-5; the D gene is possibly TRBD2 (6 bases). CDR1 MGHDK and CDR2 SYGVNS come from the germline V gene. There are 11 residues in the CDR3. Deletions cut 10 bases from V and 5 bases from J, with 11 bases between. The CDR3 region is CATWDFETQYF. The CDR3 DNA reads as TGTGCCACATGGGACTTTGAGACCCAGTACTTC.

The V gene is TRBV28, the J gene TRBJ2-7; 9 bases align to TRBD1. The CDR3 spans 14 residues. Looked up from germline, CDR1 is MDHEN and CDR2 is SYDVKM. Germline trimming cut 2 bases from V and 4 bases from J; bases unmatched to any gene: 3. The CDR3 protein is CASSLETGGYEQYF. CDR3 sequence (DNA): TGTGCCAGCAGTTTAGAGACAGGGGGTTACGAGCAGTACTTC.

The chain links TRBV28 to TRBJ2-7, with 8 bases matching TRBD1. Germline CDR1 is MDHEN and CDR2 is SYDVKM. This CDR3 contains 14 residues. The junction had 10 bases not matched to a gene; V was cut back by 6 bases and J by 6 bases. The CDR3 is CASRLSGGRGEQYF. In nucleotides, the CDR3 is TGTGCCAGCAGACTCTCAGGGGGCCGCGGCGAGCAGTACTTC.

The chain links TRBV9 to TRBJ2-5, with D perhaps matching TRBD2 (6 bases). The J call is uncertain, as TRBJ2-7 better fits the DNA end. In germline, CDR1 is SGDLS, CDR2 YYNGEE. CDR3 length: 16 amino acids. The CDR3 DNA is TGTGCCAGCAGCGTAGGCCCCAGACCGGAGGGCTACGAGCAGTACTTC. Its protein product is CASSVGPRPEGYEQYF.

The V gene is TRBV28, the J gene TRBJ1-5; TRBD1 might be the D (6 bases). The CDR3 covers 13 residues. V was pared by 3 bases and J by 10 bases, with 13 bases between. Germline CDR1 and CDR2: MDHEN and SYDVKM. The CDR3 loop is CASSLQGNLPQHF. CDR3 coding DNA: TGTGCCAGCAGTTTGCAGGGGAACCTACCCCAGCATTTT. The full variable domain, in which reference TRBV28 and TRBJ1-5 provide the parts outside the CDR3, is DVKVTQSSRYLVKRTGEKVFLECVQDMDHENMFWYRQDPGLGLRLIYFSYDVKMKEKGDIPEGYSVSREKKERFSLILESASTNQTSMYLCASSLQGNLPQHFGDGTRLSIL.

Details on this clone: Relative to the germline gene, one junction end is altered; a read error may explain this. The same CDR3 is also encoded by other DNA sequences in this sample. J is TRBJ2-3 and V is TRBV11-2; 13 bases map to TRBD2. Germline CDR1 reads SGHAT; CDR2 reads FQNNGV. The CDR3 runs 16 residues. The CDR3 bases are TGTGCCAGCAGTTTTCGACTAGCGGGGGGCACCGATACGCAGTATTTT. Translated: CASSFRLAGGTDTQYF.

The chain combines TRBV7-9 with TRBJ2-7, with TRBD1 as a possible D gene (6 bases). Trimming removed 6 bases at V and 1 base at J, with 10 bases between. From germline, CDR1 is SEHNR and CDR2 FQNEAQ (reference sequence). The CDR3 length is 13 residues. CDR3 DNA sequence: TGTGCCAGCAGAGACAGGTCTTCCTACGAGCAGTACTTC. Its protein is CASRDRSSYEQYF.

This clone was observed a single time. The chain recombines TRBV27 with TRBJ2-7; TRBD1 might be the D (6 bases). CDR3 length: 11 residues. The ends were cut back, 5 bases at V and 6 bases at J, with 8 bases in the middle. Germline CDR1 reads MNHEY; CDR2 reads SMNVEV (reference sequence). Here the CDR3 reads CASSARGEQYF. The CDR3 region has the DNA TGTGCCAGCAGTGCCAGGGGCGAGCAGTACTTC.

The chain is built from TRBV2 and TRBJ1-1; a possible D gene is TRBD1 (6 bases). Germline V lookup: CDR1 SNHLY, CDR2 FYNNEI. The germline V and J ends were trimmed by 3 bases and 6 bases, with 11 bases remaining between them. CDR3 length: 13 amino acids. The chain's CDR3 is CASSDSQGSEAFF. The CDR3 coding sequence is TGTGCCAGCAGTGATTCACAGGGATCTGAAGCTTTCTTT.

This chain connects TRBV4-2 to TRBJ2-5, with 8 bases that match TRBD1. Germline V gene sequence: CDR1 LGHNA, CDR2 YNFKEQ. The CDR3 has 14 amino acids. V was clipped by 4 bases and J by 1 base; unmatched bases: 2. The CDR3: CASSPGQGQETQYF. The CDR3 DNA sequence: TGTGCCAGCAGCCCAGGACAGGGCCAAGAGACCCAGTACTTC.

In this sample, this clone turned up a few times. The V gene is TRBV6-5, the J gene TRBJ1-1; 7 nucleotides line up with TRBD1. CDR1 MNHEY and CDR2 SVGAGI come from the germline V gene. With 5 bases clipped from V and 11 bases from J, the junction kept 5 bases outside the gene matches. The CDR3 contains 11 residues. The DNA for the CDR3 is TGTGCCAGCAGTCGACAGGGAGTGGCTTTCTTT. Translated: CASSRQGVAFF.

The chain joins TRBV15 to TRBJ2-7; 7 bases line up with TRBD1. Per germline, CDR1 LNHNV and CDR2 YYDKDF (reference sequence). The CDR3 is made up of 17 amino acids. V dropped 0 bases and J dropped 3; count of bases not matched to a gene: 11. The CDR3 protein is CATSRDRNLGTDYEQYF. The CDR3 DNA reads TGTGCCACCAGCAGAGATCGAAACCTCGGGACAGACTACGAGCAGTACTTC. The entire variable domain, with the rest obtained from reference TRBV15 and TRBJ2-7, is as follows: DAMVIQNPRYQVTQFGKPVTLSCSQTLNHNVMYWYQQKSSQAPKLLFHYYDKDFNNEADTPDNFQSRRPNTSFCFLDIRSPGLGDTAMYLCATSRDRNLGTDYEQYFGPGTRLTVT.

This clone has a single count. The chain recombines TRBV7-8 with TRBJ2-2; 7 bases fit TRBD1. This CDR3 comprises 15 residues. Germline CDR1 reads SGHVS; CDR2 reads FQNEAQ. V lost 3 bases to trimming and J lost 0 bases; unmatched junction nucleotides: 1. The CDR3: CASSLGQPNTGELFF. CDR3 nucleotides: TGTGCCAGCAGCTTGGGACAGCCGAACACCGGGGAGCTGTTTTTT.

The chain couples TRBV11-2 to TRBJ2-5; tentatively, D is TRBD2 (5 bases). CDR3 length: 11 amino acids. Germline V CDR1 and CDR2: SGHAT, FQNNGV. V dropped 5 bases and J dropped 5 bases, with 6 bases sitting between them. CDR3 nucleotide sequence: TGTGCCAGCAGCCCGGGGGAGACCCAGTACTTC. This gives the protein CASSPGETQYF.

The chain links TRBV7-9 to TRBJ1-5; D perhaps matches TRBD1 (5 bases). Germline CDR1 is SEHNR and CDR2 is FQNEAQ (reference sequence). V was clipped by 1 base and J by 5 bases, with 9 bases between them. CDR3 size: 14 residues. The CDR3, as DNA: TGTGCCAGCAGCTTAGGTGGAGGGGATCAGCCCCAGCATTTT. Residues: CASSLGGGDQPQHF.